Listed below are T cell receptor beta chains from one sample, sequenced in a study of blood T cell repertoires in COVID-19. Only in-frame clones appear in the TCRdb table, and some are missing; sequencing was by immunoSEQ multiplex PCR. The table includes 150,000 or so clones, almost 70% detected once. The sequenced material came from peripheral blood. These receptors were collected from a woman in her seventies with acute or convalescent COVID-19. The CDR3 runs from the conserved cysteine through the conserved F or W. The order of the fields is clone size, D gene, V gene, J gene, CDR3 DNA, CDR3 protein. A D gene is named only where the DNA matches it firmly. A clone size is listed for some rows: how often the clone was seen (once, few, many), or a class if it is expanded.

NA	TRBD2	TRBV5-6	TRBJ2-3	TGTGCCAGCAGCTTTGGGACTAGCGGTCCAGATACGCAGTATTTT	CASSFGTSGPDTQYF
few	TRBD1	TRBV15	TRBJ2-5	TGTGCCACCAGCAGAGGGCAGGGGGCGAGCGAGACCCAGTACTTC	CATSRGQGASETQYF
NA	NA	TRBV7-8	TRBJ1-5	TGTGCCAGCAGCTTTCGGGATAGGGCGGATCAGCCCCAGCATTTT	CASSFRDRADQPQHF
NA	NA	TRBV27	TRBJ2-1	TGTGCCAGCAGTTCCTCGGGATTCTACAATGAGCAGTTCTTC	CASSSSGFYNEQFF
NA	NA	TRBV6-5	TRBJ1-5	TGTGCCAGCAGCTTTAGTAGCAATCAGCCCCAGCATTTT	CASSFSSNQPQHF
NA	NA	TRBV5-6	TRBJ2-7	TGTGCCAGCAGCTTCGGACAGTTCTACGAGCAGTACTTC	CASSFGQFYEQYF
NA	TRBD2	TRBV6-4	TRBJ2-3	TGTGCCAGCAGTCCTCTAGCGGGGGGCACAGATACGCAGTATTTT	CASSPLAGGTDTQYF
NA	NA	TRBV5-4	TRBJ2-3	TGTGCCAGCAGCCCAGAATTACAGGACACAGATACGCAGTATTTT	CASSPELQDTDTQYF
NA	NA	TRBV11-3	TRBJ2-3	TGTGCCAGCAGCTCTTCGGCCGGACAGGGAGGGACAGATACGCAGTATTTT	CASSSSAGQGGTDTQYF
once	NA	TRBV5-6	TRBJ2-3	TGTGCCAGCAGCTGGGAACTAGCTGACCTTGGGGATACGCAGTATTTT	CASSWELADLGDTQYF
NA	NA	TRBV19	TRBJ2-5	TGTGCCAGTAGCCATTCCAGGGCCGGGGGAAGGCAAGAGACCCAGTACTTC	CASSHSRAGGRQETQYF
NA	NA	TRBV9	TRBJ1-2	TGTGCCCGCAGCGTAGGGGGGAGGAGGGGAAGCTATGGCTACACCTTC	CARSVGGRRGSYGYTF
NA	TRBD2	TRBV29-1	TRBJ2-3	TGCAGCGGACGACTAGCCGGTGATACGCAGTATTTT	CSGRLAGDTQYF
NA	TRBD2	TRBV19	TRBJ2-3	TGTGCCAGTACGGCTAGCGGGAGCTTAGGACTTAGCACAGATACGCAGTATTTT	CASTASGSLGLSTDTQYF
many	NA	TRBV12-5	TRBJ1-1	TGTGCTAGTGGTTTGGCCATTCAGGGAATGAACACTGAAGCTTTCTTT	CASGLAIQGMNTEAFF
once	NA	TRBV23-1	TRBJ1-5	TGCGCCAGCACCAGGGTTGGCAATCAGCCCCAGCATTTT	CASTRVGNQPQHF
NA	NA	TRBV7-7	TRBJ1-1	TGTGCCAGCAGCTTTACGGGGAACACTGAAGCTTTCTTT	CASSFTGNTEAFF
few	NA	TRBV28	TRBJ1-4	TGTGCCAGCAGTTTACGGGGAATTGAAAAACTGTTTTTT	CASSLRGIEKLFF
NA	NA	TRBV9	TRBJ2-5	TGTGCCAGCAGCGCCAATCAAGAGACCCAGTACTTC	CASSANQETQYF
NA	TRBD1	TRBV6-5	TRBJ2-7	TGTGCCAGCAGTTACAACGGACAGGGCGGTCGAGAGCAGTACTTC	CASSYNGQGGREQYF
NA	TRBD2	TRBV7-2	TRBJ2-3	TGTGCCAGCAGCTTAGTACTAGCGGGGGGGACGCAGTATTTT	CASSLVLAGGTQYF
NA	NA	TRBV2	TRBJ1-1	TGTGCCAGCAGGTTGGCAGGGTGGGACACTGAAGCTTTCTTT	CASRLAGWDTEAFF
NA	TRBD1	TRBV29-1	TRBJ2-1	TGCAGCGTCGACCGGGACAGGGGCCATGAGCAGTTCTTC	CSVDRDRGHEQFF
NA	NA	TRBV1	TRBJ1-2	TGCACCAGCAGCTCAAGGGGGTCTTATGGCTACACCTTC	CTSSSRGSYGYTF
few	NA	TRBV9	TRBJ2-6	TGTGCCAGCAGCCCGTCGTCGACAGGCTTCTCTGGGGCCAACGTCCTGACTTTC	CASSPSSTGFSGANVLTF
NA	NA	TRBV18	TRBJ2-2	TGTGCCAGCTCACCACCGGCCAGGGCGAACACCGGGGAGCTGTTTTTT	CASSPPARANTGELFF
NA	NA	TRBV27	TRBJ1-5	TGTGCCAGCAGTCGTGTGGCGGGTCAGCCCCAGCATTTT	CASSRVAGQPQHF
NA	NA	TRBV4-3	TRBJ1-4	TGCGCCAGCAGCCCGGGACACTATTCAACTAATGAAAAACTGTTTTTT	CASSPGHYSTNEKLFF
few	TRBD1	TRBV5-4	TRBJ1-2	TGTGCCAGCAGCTTGGGACAGGGTGGACCTAATGGCTACACCTTC	CASSLGQGGPNGYTF
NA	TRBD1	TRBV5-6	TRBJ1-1	TGTGCCAGCAGCCCCCTGGGACAGCCTAATTGGGCTAACACTGAAGCTTTCTTT	CASSPLGQPNWANTEAFF
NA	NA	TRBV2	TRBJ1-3	TGTGCCAGCAAGGGAGGGAACAGTGGAAACACCATATATTTT	CASKGGNSGNTIYF
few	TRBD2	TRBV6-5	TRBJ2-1	TGTGCCAGCAGTATTCGGACTAGCGGGAGTGGTGAGCAGTTCTTC	CASSIRTSGSGEQFF
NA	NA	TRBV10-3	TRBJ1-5	TGTGCCATCAGTGACAGGTCGGATCAGCCCCAGCATTTT	CAISDRSDQPQHF
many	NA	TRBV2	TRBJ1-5	TGTGCCAGCCGATCCTTAGGTGGGGCTCAGCCCCAGCATTTT	CASRSLGGAQPQHF
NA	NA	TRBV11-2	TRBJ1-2	TGTGCCAGCAGCCCCCCTGCGGGGGGCCCCTATGGCTACACCTTC	CASSPPAGGPYGYTF
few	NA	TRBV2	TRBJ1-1	TGTGCCAGCAGTGAATTCGGGGGTGAAGCTTTCTTT	CASSEFGGEAFF
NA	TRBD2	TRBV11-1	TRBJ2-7	TGTGCCAGCAGCATCCTAGCGGGTGGGGCCTACGAGCAGTACTTC	CASSILAGGAYEQYF
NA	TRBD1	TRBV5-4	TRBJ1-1	TGTGCCAGCAGCCGGGGACAGTCCACTGAAGCTTTCTTT	CASSRGQSTEAFF
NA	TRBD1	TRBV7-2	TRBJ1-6	TGTGCCAGCAGCTTACAGACAGGGACTTCACCCCTCCACTTT	CASSLQTGTSPLHF
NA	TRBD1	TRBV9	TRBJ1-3	TGTGCCAGCAGCTCCGACAGGGACGGAAACACCATATATTTT	CASSSDRDGNTIYF
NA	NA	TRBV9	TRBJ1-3	TGTGCCAGCAGCGCCACCTCGGGACAAGGAAACACCATATATTTT	CASSATSGQGNTIYF
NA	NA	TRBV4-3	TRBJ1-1	TGCGCCAGCAGCCAAGATGGGGGCATTGAAGCTTTCTTT	CASSQDGGIEAFF
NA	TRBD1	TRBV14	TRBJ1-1	TGTGCCAGCAGTCCAGGGGGCGTCGGTTCTGAAGCTTTCTTT	CASSPGGVGSEAFF
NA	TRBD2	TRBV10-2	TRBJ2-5	TGCGCCAGCAGAAGGACTAGAGGGGAGACCCAGTACTTC	CASRRTRGETQYF
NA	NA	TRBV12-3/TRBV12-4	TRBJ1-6	TGTGCCAGCAGTTTAAGTGTTCAGTCACCCCTCCACTTT	CASSLSVQSPLHF
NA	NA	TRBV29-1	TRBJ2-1	TGCAGCGTTAGTAGAGTCGATGAGCAGTTCTTC	CSVSRVDEQFF
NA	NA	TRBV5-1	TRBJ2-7	TGCGCCAGCAGCCGGGGGCAGCTAGCGGCATCTGGCGAGCAGTACTTC	CASSRGQLAASGEQYF
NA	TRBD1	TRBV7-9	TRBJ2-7	TGTGCCAGCAGCTTGGGACAGACAATCTCCTACGAGCAGTACTTC	CASSLGQTISYEQYF
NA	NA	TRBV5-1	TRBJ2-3	TGCGCCAGCAGAAGGGCCGGAGGAAGCACAGATACGCAGTATTTT	CASRRAGGSTDTQYF
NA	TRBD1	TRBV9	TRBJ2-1	TGTGCCAGCAGCCCAGGGACAGGGGTGGGCAATGAGCAGTTCTTC	CASSPGTGVGNEQFF
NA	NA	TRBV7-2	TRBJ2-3	TGTGCCAGCAGCTTACGGCAACTAGCCACAGATACGCAGTATTTT	CASSLRQLATDTQYF
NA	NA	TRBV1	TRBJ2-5	TGCACCAGCAGCCAAGATGGTGCGGGACTACACCAGTACTTC	CTSSQDGAGLHQYF
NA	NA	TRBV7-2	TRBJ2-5	TGTGCCAGCAGTCTAATGGGGGGAGGCGAGACCCAGTACTTC	CASSLMGGGETQYF
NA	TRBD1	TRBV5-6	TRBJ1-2	TGTGCCAGCAGCCCAGACAGGGGGACGGCGGGCTACACCTTC	CASSPDRGTAGYTF
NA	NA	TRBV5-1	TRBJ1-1	TGCGCCAGCAGCCTAACAGTGAACACTGAAGCTTTCTTT	CASSLTVNTEAFF
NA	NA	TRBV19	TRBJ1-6	TGTGCCAGTAGTATAGAGCTCCCCGGACAGCAATATAATTCACCCCTCCACTTT	CASSIELPGQQYNSPLHF
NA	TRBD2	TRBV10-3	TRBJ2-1	TGTGCCATCAGTGAGCCGGGACTAGCGGGAGTCGATGAGCAGTTCTTC	CAISEPGLAGVDEQFF
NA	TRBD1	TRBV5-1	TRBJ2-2	TGCGCCAGCAGCTTGGGGCCGGGACAGGGTACCGGGGAGCTGTTTTTT	CASSLGPGQGTGELFF